Listed here is a single TCR beta chain. Positive CCR7 selection of CD45RO-negative cells yielded the naive CD8 cells, and terminally differentiated effector memory CD45RA+ cells were excluded. All of the donors resided in Nashville, Tennessee, and each was a Caucasian adult. Genomic DNA from each subset was divided evenly over several immunoSEQ plates. The repertoire was sequenced with immunoSEQ multiplex PCR; TCRdb's copy has only in-frame clones and lacks some. This table has some 2,100,000 clones, roughly 91% appearing once. The data were taken from a study of shared clonotypes between healthy human individuals. Study summary: Per-donor plates numbered three CD4 naive, three CD4 memory, two CD8 naive and one CD8 memory.

The CDR3 spans 17 residues. V lost 4 bases, J lost 2 bases, and 19 bases lay in between. CDR1 and CDR2 (germline): SGHRS, YFSETQ. The gene calls are TRBV5-1 and TRBJ2-1; no definite D call. The origin of this receptor is a man in his late teens or twenties in good health. Some clones in this sample may be carry-over from other donors' samples. Sequences were obtained from naive CD8+ T cells from PBMCs. In DNA form, the CDR3 reads TGCGCCAGCAGCGTAGCCTCCGTCCCGGGCCCCTACAATGAGCAGTTCTTC. Residues: CASSVASVPGPYNEQFF. The variable domain in full, completed from reference TRBV5-1 and TRBJ2-1, reads KAGVTQTPRYLIKTRGQQVTLSCSPISGHRSVSWYQQTPGQGLQFLFEYFSETQRNKGNFPGRFSGRQFSNSRSEMNVSTLELGDSALYLCASSVASVPGPYNEQFFGPGTRLTVL.